The next 21 T cell receptor beta chains were all read from a single sample in a study of cytomegalovirus exposure and HLA in healthy donors. The table came from immunoSEQ multiplex PCR; TCRdb's copy has only in-frame clones and leaves some out. Here the sample spans about 95,000 clones, about 85% being singletons. The specimen was PBMCs. The origin of the receptors is a man younger than 35 in good health and CMV-seropositive.

The gene calls are TRBV7-9 and TRBJ1-3, with D possibly TRBD1 on 5 matching bases. Germline loops: CDR1 SEHNR, CDR2 FQNEAQ (reference sequence). V shed 7 bases and J shed 0 bases, with 22 bases lying between them. The CDR3 totals 18 residues. CDR3 coding DNA: TGTGCCAGCACCCCACCCCTTCCCGAGGACATCTCTGGAAACACCATATATTTT. Amino acids: CASTPPLPEDISGNTIYF.

The chain couples TRBV5-1 to TRBJ2-7; tentatively, D is TRBD1 (5 bases). The ends were cut back, 0 bases at V and 3 bases at J, with 13 bases in the middle. The CDR3 is 15 residues long. The germline CDR1 and CDR2 sequences are SGHRS and YFSETQ. The CDR3 is CASSLGGQVSYEQYF. The CDR3 DNA follows: TGCGCCAGCAGCTTGGGCGGACAAGTGAGCTACGAGCAGTACTTC. Full variable domain (rest looked up from reference TRBV5-1 and TRBJ2-7): KAGVTQTPRYLIKTRGQQVTLSCSPISGHRSVSWYQQTPGQGLQFLFEYFSETQRNKGNFPGRFSGRQFSNSRSEMNVSTLELGDSALYLCASSLGGQVSYEQYFGPGTRLTVT.

The chain is built from TRBV19 and TRBJ2-1; 13 bases fit TRBD2. The CDR3 covers 15 residues. Per germline, CDR1 LNHDA and CDR2 SQIVND (reference sequence). The CDR3 sequence is CASGLAGVAYNEQFF. CDR3 nucleotides: TGTGCTTCAGGACTAGCGGGAGTCGCCTACAATGAGCAGTTCTTC.

CDR3 in amino acids: CAILPGLEERSSYNEQFF. The CDR3 nucleotides read TGTGCCATCCTACCGGGCCTCGAGGAGCGGAGCTCCTACAATGAGCAGTTCTTC. This chain links TRBV10-3 with TRBJ2-1, with D perhaps matching TRBD2 (5 bases). V was trimmed by 8 bases and J by 0 bases, leaving 23 bases between them. The CDR3 is 18 amino acids. CDR1 and CDR2 (germline): ENHRY, SYGVKD.

V gene TRBV30 combines with J gene TRBJ2-7; D perhaps matches TRBD1 (8 bases). V lost 0 bases, J lost 2 bases, and 20 bases lay in between. Germline CDR1 is GTSNPN and CDR2 is SVGIG (reference sequence). The CDR3 is 17 amino acids. CDR3 DNA: TGTGCCTGGAGTGTGAGGGTGGGGGGGACAGGTCCCTACGAGCAGTACTTC. It translates to CAWSVRVGGTGPYEQYF.

The V and J genes are TRBV7-2 and TRBJ2-5; TRBD2 matches 12 bases. V shed 6 bases and J 4 bases; nucleotides not matched to a gene: 6. Per germline, CDR1 SGHTA and CDR2 FQGNSA. The CDR3 sequence is 15 residues long. CDR3 bases: TGTGCCAGCAGGAAAGGGACTAGCGGGCCAGAGACCCAGTACTTC. It yields the protein CASRKGTSGPETQYF.

This clone has just one count. The genes are TRBV2 and TRBJ1-1; no clear D. Germline CDR1 and CDR2: SNHLY and FYNNEI. The germline V and J ends were trimmed by 8 bases and 0 bases, with 7 bases remaining between them. The CDR3 has 12 amino acids. The CDR3: CASSRVNTEAFF. The CDR3 DNA reads TGTGCCAGCTCCCGGGTGAACACTGAAGCTTTCTTT. Variable domain in full (rest from reference TRBV2 and TRBJ1-1): EPEVTQTPSHQVTQMGQEVILRCVPISNHLYFYWYRQILGQKVEFLVSFYNNEISEKSEIFDDQFSVERPDGSNFTLKIRSTKLEDSAMYFCASSRVNTEAFFGQGTRLTVV.

The V and J genes are TRBV7-6 and TRBJ1-2, with a possible D match to TRBD1 (5 bases). V gave up 3 bases and J gave up 2 bases, with 10 bases separating them. This CDR3 contains 14 residues. CDR1 is SGHVS, CDR2 FNYEAQ, per germline. CDR3 nucleotide sequence: TGTGCCAGCAGCTTTGGGGGGATGAACTATGGCTACACCTTC. It translates to CASSFGGMNYGYTF.

This clone was seen only a few times. A junction boundary mismatches the germline segment, possibly from a read error. The V and J genes are TRBV6-5 and TRBJ1-4; weak D call: TRBD1 (5 bases). The CDR3 is 11 amino acids. Germline V gene lookup returns CDR1 MNHEY and CDR2 SVGAGI. CDR3 coding DNA: TGCGCCAGCAGTCAGGGTGAAAAACTGTTTTTT. This translates into CASSQGEKLFF.

The V and J genes are TRBV7-2 and TRBJ2-7; a weak D match, TRBD2 (5 bases). Trimming cost V 3 bases and J 0 bases, with 6 bases left between them. The CDR3 has 13 amino acids. The germline CDR1 and CDR2 sequences are SGHTA and FQGNSA. The CDR3 DNA sequence: TGTGCCAGCAGCTTCCGGGGCTCCTACGAGCAGTACTTC. It is translated as CASSFRGSYEQYF.

The CDR3 protein is CASSTVPSSYNEQFF. The CDR3 nucleotides read TGTGCCAGCAGTACAGTCCCGAGCTCCTACAATGAGCAGTTCTTC. This rearrangement joins TRBV27 to TRBJ2-1; D gene ambiguous. Germline values: CDR1 MNHEY, CDR2 SMNVEV (reference sequence). The CDR3 is 15 amino acids. V was pared by 5 bases and J by 0 bases, with 11 bases between.

J is TRBJ2-1 and V is TRBV7-6; D may be TRBD2 (6 bases). Germline V gives CDR1 SGHVS, CDR2 FNYEAQ. V was cut by 6 bases and J by 3 bases, with 15 bases left in between. This CDR3 spans 15 amino acids. This CDR3 reads CASSHSGGNYNEQFF. In nucleotides, the CDR3 is TGTGCCAGCAGTCATTCGGGCGGGAACTACAATGAGCAGTTCTTC.

The V and J genes are TRBV7-9 and TRBJ2-7; a possible D gene is TRBD2 (5 bases). This CDR3 comprises 15 residues. Trimming removed 4 bases at V and 2 bases at J, with 15 bases between. Germline CDR1 is SEHNR and CDR2 is FQNEAQ (reference sequence). The CDR3: CASSSRDQTPYEQYF. The DNA of the CDR3 is TGTGCCAGCAGCTCCCGGGATCAAACCCCCTACGAGCAGTACTTC.

The V gene is TRBV7-9, the J gene TRBJ1-1; maybe TRBD1 (6 bases). This CDR3 is built from 16 residues. Germline CDR1 reads SEHNR; CDR2 reads FQNEAQ (reference sequence). Trimming took 4 bases from V and 0 from J, leaving 15 bases between them. CDR3 region: CASSSPRGFLNTEAFF. CDR3 sequence (DNA): TGTGCCAGCAGCTCCCCCAGGGGCTTCTTGAACACTGAAGCTTTCTTT.

V is TRBV6-1 and J is TRBJ1-5; D remains ambiguous. CDR3 length equals 14 residues. Trimming left V 2 bases short and J 1 base short, with 6 bases between. Germline V gives CDR1 MNHNS, CDR2 SASEGT. CDR3 DNA: TGTGCCAGCAGTGAAATGCGGAGCAATCAGCCCCAGCATTTT. Its protein product is CASSEMRSNQPQHF.

The chain links TRBV28 to TRBJ2-7; 7 nucleotides line up with TRBD1. The CDR3 loop spans 15 amino acids. V dropped 5 bases and J dropped 6; count of bases not matched to a gene: 13. Germline CDR1 MDHEN, CDR2 SYDVKM. In DNA, the CDR3 is TGTGCCAGCAGTCTCCCAACGGGACAGTTGAGCGAGCAGTACTTC. This sequence encodes CASSLPTGQLSEQYF.

The V gene is TRBV4-1, the J gene TRBJ2-7; a possible D gene is TRBD1 (5 bases). Germline CDR1 and CDR2: MGHRA and YSYEKL. The V end was cut by 2 bases, the J end by 9 bases, with 14 bases between. CDR3 length: 13 amino acids. The CDR3 DNA reads TGCGCCAGCAGCCAATTAAGGGGCCAAATGCAGTACGTC. This gives the protein CASSQLRGQMQYV.

The chain recombines TRBV19 with TRBJ1-3; the D is unclear. This CDR3 contains 16 residues. V was cut by 3 bases and J by 1 base, with 13 bases left in between. From germline, CDR1 is LNHDA and CDR2 SQIVND (reference sequence). The CDR3 nucleotides read TGTGCCAGTAGTATGTATAGCCTACTATCTGGAAACACCATATATTTT. Protein product: CASSMYSLLSGNTIYF.

The chain is built from TRBV2 and TRBJ2-5, with a tentative D call TRBD2 (6 bases). Deletions cut 6 bases from V and 5 bases from J, with 16 bases between. CDR1 is SNHLY and CDR2 is FYNNEI in the germline V gene. CDR3 size: 14 residues. CDR3 sequence: CASSRIRSGETQYF. As DNA, the CDR3 is TGTGCCAGCAGCCGCATCCGCAGCGGGGAGACCCAGTACTTC. Based on the CDR3 plus reference TRBV2 and TRBJ2-5, the full variable domain is EPEVTQTPSHQVTQMGQEVILRCVPISNHLYFYWYRQILGQKVEFLVSFYNNEISEKSEIFDDQFSVERPDGSNFTLKIRSTKLEDSAMYFCASSRIRSGETQYFGPGTRLLVL.

The V and J genes are TRBV10-3 and TRBJ1-4; 7 bases are a match to TRBD1. V trimming: 10 bases; J trimming: 5 bases; junction bases outside the gene matches: 10. Looked up from germline, CDR1 is ENHRY and CDR2 is SYGVKD. The CDR3 spans 14 residues. The CDR3 reads CATKVAGGNEKLFF. CDR3 DNA: TGTGCCACCAAGGTAGCAGGGGGGAATGAAAAACTGTTTTTT.

The chain is built from TRBV5-1 and TRBJ1-4; a weak D match, TRBD1 (6 bases). The CDR3 has 17 residues. CDR1 is SGHRS, CDR2 YFSETQ, per germline. Trimming cost V 1 base and J 0 bases, with 13 bases left between them. This chain's CDR3 is CASSLIQGGTTNEKLFF. In nucleotides, the CDR3 is TGCGCCAGCAGCTTGATACAGGGTGGGACAACTAATGAAAAACTGTTTTTT. Full variable domain (missing parts from reference TRBV5-1 and TRBJ1-4): KAGVTQTPRYLIKTRGQQVTLSCSPISGHRSVSWYQQTPGQGLQFLFEYFSETQRNKGNFPGRFSGRQFSNSRSEMNVSTLELGDSALYLCASSLIQGGTTNEKLFFGSGTQLSVL.